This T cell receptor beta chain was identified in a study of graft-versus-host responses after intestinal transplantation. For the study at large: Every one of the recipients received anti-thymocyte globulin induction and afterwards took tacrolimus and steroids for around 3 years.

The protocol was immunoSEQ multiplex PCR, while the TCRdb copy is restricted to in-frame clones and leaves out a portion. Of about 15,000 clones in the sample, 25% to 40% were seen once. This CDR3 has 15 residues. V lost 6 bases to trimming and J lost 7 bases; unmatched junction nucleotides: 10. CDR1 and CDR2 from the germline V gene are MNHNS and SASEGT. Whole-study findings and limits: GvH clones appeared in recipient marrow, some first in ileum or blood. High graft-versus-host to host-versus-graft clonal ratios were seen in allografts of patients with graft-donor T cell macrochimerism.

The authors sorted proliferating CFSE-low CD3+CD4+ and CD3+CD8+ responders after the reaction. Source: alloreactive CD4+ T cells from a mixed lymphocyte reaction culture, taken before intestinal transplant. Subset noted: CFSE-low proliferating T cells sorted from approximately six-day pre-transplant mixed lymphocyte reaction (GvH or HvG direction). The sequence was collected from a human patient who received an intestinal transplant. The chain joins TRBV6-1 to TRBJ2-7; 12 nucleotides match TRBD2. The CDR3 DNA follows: TGTGCCAGCAGGGCCAGGACTAGCGGGATAGGGGAGCAGTACTTC. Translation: CASRARTSGIGEQYF.